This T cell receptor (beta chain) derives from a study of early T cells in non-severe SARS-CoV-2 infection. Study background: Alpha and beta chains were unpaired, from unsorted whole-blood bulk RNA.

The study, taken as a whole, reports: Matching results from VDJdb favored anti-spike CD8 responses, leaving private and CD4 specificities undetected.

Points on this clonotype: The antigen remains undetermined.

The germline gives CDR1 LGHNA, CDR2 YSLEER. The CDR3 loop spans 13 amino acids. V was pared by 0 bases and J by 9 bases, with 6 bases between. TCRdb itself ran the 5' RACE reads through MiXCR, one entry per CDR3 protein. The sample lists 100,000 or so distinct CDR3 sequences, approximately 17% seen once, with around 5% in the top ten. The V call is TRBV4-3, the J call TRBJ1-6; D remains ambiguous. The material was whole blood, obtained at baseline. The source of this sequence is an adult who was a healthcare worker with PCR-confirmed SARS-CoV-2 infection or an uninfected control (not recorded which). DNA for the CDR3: TGCGCCAGCAGCCAAGAGGGTGCTTCACCCCTCCACTTT. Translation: CASSQEGASPLHF.